What follows describes a single T cell receptor (beta chain). The antigen remains undetermined. This specimen comes from a study of post-analysis software for immune sequencing data. Whole-study context: The study covered relapsing-remitting, secondary progressive and progressive-relapsing courses of multiple sclerosis. Study results and caveats: Normalized Chao1 diversity in multiple sclerosis patients fell significantly below that of controls. Patients had higher frequencies than controls of five or six TRBV segments, including TRBV5-6, TRBV5-1 and TRBV20-1.

Included in the TCR beta cDNA libraries were unique molecular identifiers. It was from roughly 1 to 10 million T cells that some 470,000 cDNA molecules came. TCRdb independently ran MiXCR on the PCR reads; one entry per CDR3 protein. The table includes approximately 400,000 distinct CDR3 sequences, approximately 33% detected once. After removal of 7 bases from V and 5 bases from J, the junction contained 8 bases not matched to a gene. CDR3 length: 14 amino acids. CDR1 and CDR2 (germline): MNHEY, SVGAGI. The chain employs TRBV6-5 and TRBJ1-1; the match to TRBD1 covers 9 bases. The source of this sequence is a girl aged 10 to 17 with multiple sclerosis. Sequencing was done on a sample of blood. CDR3 loop: CASNHGTGLTEAFF. DNA of the CDR3: TGTGCCAGCAATCACGGGACAGGGTTAACTGAAGCTTTCTTT.